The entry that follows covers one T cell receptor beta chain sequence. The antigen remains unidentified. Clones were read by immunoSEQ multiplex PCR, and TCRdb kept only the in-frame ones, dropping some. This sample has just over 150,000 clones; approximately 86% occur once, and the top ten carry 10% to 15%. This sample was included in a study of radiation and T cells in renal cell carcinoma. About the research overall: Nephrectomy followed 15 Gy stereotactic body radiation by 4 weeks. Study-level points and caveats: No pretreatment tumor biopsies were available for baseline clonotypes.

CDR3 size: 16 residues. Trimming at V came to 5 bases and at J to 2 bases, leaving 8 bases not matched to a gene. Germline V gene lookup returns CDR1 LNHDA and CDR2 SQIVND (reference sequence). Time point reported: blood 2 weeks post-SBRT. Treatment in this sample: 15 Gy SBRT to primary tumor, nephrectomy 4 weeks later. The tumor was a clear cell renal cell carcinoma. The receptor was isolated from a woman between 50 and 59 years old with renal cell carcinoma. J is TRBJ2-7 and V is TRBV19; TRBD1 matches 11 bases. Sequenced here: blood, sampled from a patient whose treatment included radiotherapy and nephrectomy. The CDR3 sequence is CASSVSTGQGAYEQYF. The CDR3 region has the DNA TGTGCCAGTAGTGTCAGTACGGGACAGGGGGCCTACGAGCAGTACTTC. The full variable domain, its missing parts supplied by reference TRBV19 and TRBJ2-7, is DGGITQSPKYLFRKEGQNVTLSCEQNLNHDAMYWYRQDPGQGLRLIYYSQIVNDFQKGDIAEGYSVSREKKESFPLTVTSAQKNPTAFYLCASSVSTGQGAYEQYFGPGTRLTVT.